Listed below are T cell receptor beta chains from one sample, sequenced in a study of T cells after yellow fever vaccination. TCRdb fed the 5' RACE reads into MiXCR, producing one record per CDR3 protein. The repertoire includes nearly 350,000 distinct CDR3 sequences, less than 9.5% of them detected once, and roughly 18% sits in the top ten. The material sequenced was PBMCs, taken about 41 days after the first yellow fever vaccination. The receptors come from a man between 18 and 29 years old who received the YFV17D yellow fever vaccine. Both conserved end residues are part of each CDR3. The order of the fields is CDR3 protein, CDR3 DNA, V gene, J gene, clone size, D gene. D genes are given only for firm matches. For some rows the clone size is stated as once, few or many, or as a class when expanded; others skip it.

cdr3_aa: CASSLPGGVRMNTEAFF
cdr3_nt: TGTGCCAGCAGCTTACCCGGCGGAGTCAGGATGAACACTGAAGCTTTCTTT
v_call: TRBV5-5
j_call: TRBJ1-1
clone_size: many
d_call: .

cdr3_aa: CSGMMGETQYF
cdr3_nt: TGCAGCGGGATGATGGGGGAGACCCAGTACTTC
v_call: TRBV29-1
j_call: TRBJ2-5
clone_size: many
d_call: .

cdr3_aa: CASSPFDRDGYTF
cdr3_nt: TGTGCCAGCAGCCCGTTCGACAGGGACGGCTACACCTTC
v_call: TRBV7-8
j_call: TRBJ1-2
clone_size: .
d_call: TRBD1

cdr3_aa: CASSLGDGAGNTIYF
cdr3_nt: TGCGCCAGCAGCTTGGGGGACGGAGCTGGAAACACCATATATTTT
v_call: TRBV5-1
j_call: TRBJ1-3
clone_size: few
d_call: .

cdr3_aa: CATSDWRGGYNEQFF
cdr3_nt: TGTGCCACCAGTGACTGGCGGGGGGGATACAATGAGCAGTTCTTC
v_call: TRBV24-1
j_call: TRBJ2-1
clone_size: few
d_call: TRBD2

cdr3_aa: CATSRAQHNEQFF
cdr3_nt: TGTGCCACCAGCAGGGCCCAACACAATGAGCAGTTCTTC
v_call: TRBV15
j_call: TRBJ2-1
clone_size: .
d_call: .

cdr3_aa: CASSLDPGTRGYNEQFF
cdr3_nt: TGTGCCAGCAGCTTAGACCCCGGGACAAGGGGGTACAATGAGCAGTTCTTC
v_call: TRBV11-2
j_call: TRBJ2-1
clone_size: few
d_call: .

cdr3_aa: CASSPEAGGFGANVLTF
cdr3_nt: TGTGCCAGCAGCCCCGAGGCAGGGGGCTTTGGGGCCAACGTCCTGACTTTC
v_call: TRBV7-9
j_call: TRBJ2-6
clone_size: few
d_call: TRBD1

cdr3_aa: CASSPAGLRTDTQYF
cdr3_nt: TGTGCCAGCTCACCCGCGGGACTACGCACAGATACGCAGTATTTT
v_call: TRBV18
j_call: TRBJ2-3
clone_size: .
d_call: TRBD2

cdr3_aa: CATSGSDRLPEQYF
cdr3_nt: TGTGCCACCAGCGGGTCCGACAGGCTCCCCGAGCAGTACTTC
v_call: TRBV15
j_call: TRBJ2-7
clone_size: .
d_call: .

cdr3_aa: CAIGGTGPYEQYF
cdr3_nt: TGTGCCATCGGGGGGACAGGTCCTTACGAGCAGTACTTC
v_call: TRBV10-3
j_call: TRBJ2-7
clone_size: few
d_call: TRBD1

cdr3_aa: CSARDRRLAGYEQYF
cdr3_nt: TGCAGTGCTAGAGATCGCCGACTAGCGGGCTACGAGCAGTACTTC
v_call: TRBV20-1
j_call: TRBJ2-7
clone_size: few
d_call: TRBD2

cdr3_aa: CASSEESNQPQHF
cdr3_nt: TGCGCCAGCAGTGAAGAGAGCAATCAGCCCCAGCATTTT
v_call: TRBV5-1
j_call: TRBJ1-5
clone_size: once
d_call: .

cdr3_aa: CASSFMADHQETQYF
cdr3_nt: TGCGCCAGCAGCTTCATGGCGGATCATCAAGAGACCCAGTACTTC
v_call: TRBV5-1
j_call: TRBJ2-5
clone_size: .
d_call: .

cdr3_aa: CASSPGTSNTEAFF
cdr3_nt: TGCGCCAGCAGCCCCGGGACGTCCAACACTGAAGCTTTCTTT
v_call: TRBV5-1
j_call: TRBJ1-1
clone_size: many
d_call: .

cdr3_aa: CSVTVSGANVLTF
cdr3_nt: TGCAGCGTCACAGTCTCTGGGGCCAACGTCCTGACTTTC
v_call: TRBV29-1
j_call: TRBJ2-6
clone_size: .
d_call: .

cdr3_aa: CAIRKTGTANTGELFF
cdr3_nt: TGTGCCATCAGGAAAACCGGGACGGCGAACACCGGGGAGCTGTTTTTT
v_call: TRBV10-3
j_call: TRBJ2-2
clone_size: .
d_call: .

cdr3_aa: CASSLTTGYSNQPQHF
cdr3_nt: TGTGCCAGCAGCTTAACTACAGGGTATAGCAATCAGCCCCAGCATTTT
v_call: TRBV7-9
j_call: TRBJ1-5
clone_size: few
d_call: .

cdr3_aa: CASRPGEANTEAFF
cdr3_nt: TGTGCCAGCAGGCCTGGGGAGGCGAACACTGAAGCTTTCTTT
v_call: TRBV7-9
j_call: TRBJ1-1
clone_size: .
d_call: .